Sequencing of this TCR beta chain was carried out in a study of beta chain features in type 1 diabetes. The study, taken as a whole, reports: A possible short-template PCR bias applies equally to patients and controls.

Germline CDR1 is LNHDA and CDR2 is SQIVND (reference sequence). CDR3 length: 14 amino acids. Trimming took off 5 bases at V and 3 bases at J, with 11 bases between the two ends. Reverse transcribing all isolated RNA meant expressed TCRB transcripts were sequenced. Generated by immunoSEQ multiplex PCR, the TCRdb table keeps only in-frame clones and is missing some. The sample has hundreds of thousands of clones; about 9.3% are singletons. A remark on this clone: The antigen remains unidentified.

The clonotype originates from a woman aged 18-29 years in good health. V and J are TRBV19 and TRBJ2-1; D may be TRBD2 (6 bases). Sequenced sample: naive CD4+ T cells from blood. The CDR3 loop reads CASSRGTIYNEQFF. The CDR3 nucleotides read TGTGCCAGTAGTCGCGGGACCATCTACAATGAGCAGTTCTTC.